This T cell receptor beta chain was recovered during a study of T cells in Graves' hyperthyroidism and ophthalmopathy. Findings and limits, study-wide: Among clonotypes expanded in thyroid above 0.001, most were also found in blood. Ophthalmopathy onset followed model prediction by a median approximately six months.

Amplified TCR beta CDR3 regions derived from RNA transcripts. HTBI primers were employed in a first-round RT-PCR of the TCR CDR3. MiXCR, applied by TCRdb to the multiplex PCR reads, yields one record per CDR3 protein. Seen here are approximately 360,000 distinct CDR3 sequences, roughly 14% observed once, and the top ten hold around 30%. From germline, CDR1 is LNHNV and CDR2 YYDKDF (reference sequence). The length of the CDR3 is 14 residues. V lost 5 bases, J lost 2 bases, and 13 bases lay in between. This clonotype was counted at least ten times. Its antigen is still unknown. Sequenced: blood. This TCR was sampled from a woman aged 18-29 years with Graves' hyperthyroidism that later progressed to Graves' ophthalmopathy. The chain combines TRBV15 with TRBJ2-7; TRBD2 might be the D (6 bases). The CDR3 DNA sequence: TGTGCCACCAGCGAGAGGAGGGCCGCCTACGAGCAGTACTTC. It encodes CATSERRAAYEQYF. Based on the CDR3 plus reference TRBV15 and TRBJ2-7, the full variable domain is DAMVIQNPRYQVTQFGKPVTLSCSQTLNHNVMYWYQQKSSQAPKLLFHYYDKDFNNEADTPDNFQSRRPNTSFCFLDIRSPGLGDTAMYLCATSERRAAYEQYFGPGTRLTVT.